A selection of T cell receptor beta chains follows, all from one sample in a study of shared clonotypes between healthy human individuals. Produced via immunoSEQ multiplex PCR; TCRdb's table is partial and in-frame only. The data hold roughly 1.4 million clones, with approximately 98.5% observed a single time. The specimen was naive CD4+ T cells sorted from blood. The receptors come from a man in his thirties or forties in good health. CDR3s include the opening cysteine and the closing phenylalanine or tryptophan. Fields, in order: D gene, clone size, J gene, V gene, CDR3 DNA, CDR3 protein. A D gene is named only where the DNA matches it firmly. Rows give clone size only sometimes, using once, few, many, or a class for an expanded clone.

>TRBD1|.|TRBJ1-2|TRBV29-1
TGCAGCGTTGAGGGGACAGTTGGACGGGGCTACACCTTC
CSVEGTVGRGYTF
>.|.|TRBJ2-7|TRBV6-5
TGTGCCAGCAGTAGAGCAGGGACCGGCTCCTACGAGCAGTACTTC
CASSRAGTGSYEQYF
>TRBD2|.|TRBJ2-3|TRBV5-1
TGCGCCAGCAGCTTGGGACTAGCGGGAGCACAAGATACGCAGTATTTT
CASSLGLAGAQDTQYF
>.|.|TRBJ1-5|TRBV2
TGTGCCACCAGCCCCGAACAGGGTGATCAGCCCCAGCATTTT
CATSPEQGDQPQHF
>TRBD2|.|TRBJ2-1|TRBV13
TGTGCCAGCAGCATCCCGGGACTAGCGGGAGGGCCAGAGATGGCTGAGCAGTTCTTC
CASSIPGLAGGPEMAEQFF
>TRBD2|.|TRBJ2-7|TRBV7-9
TGTGCCACCGGGCTAGCGGGACTGACCTACGAGCAGTACTTC
CATGLAGLTYEQYF
>.|.|TRBJ1-3|TRBV19
TGTGCCAGTAGAAAGGAGACCTCTGGAAACACCATATATTTT
CASRKETSGNTIYF
>.|.|TRBJ1-2|TRBV6-1
TGTGCCAGCAGTGAGGGGTCCTATGGCTACACCTTC
CASSEGSYGYTF
>.|.|TRBJ1-1|TRBV29-1
TGCAGCGTTGCGATGTTAAACTCGGGGACTGAAGCTTTCTTT
CSVAMLNSGTEAFF
>.|once|TRBJ2-1|TRBV1
TGCACCAGCAGCCAACCCCTGGATAGCGGGGTCTACAATGAGCAGTTCTTC
CTSSQPLDSGVYNEQFF
>.|.|TRBJ2-7|TRBV7-2
TGTGCCAGCAGTCGTAGCGGAGCCTCCTACGAGCAGTACTTC
CASSRSGASYEQYF
>.|.|TRBJ1-5|TRBV10-3
TGTGCCATCAGCGGGGGCGGATATCAGCCCCAGCATTTT
CAISGGGYQPQHF
>.|.|TRBJ2-1|TRBV21-1
TGTGCCGGTGTACCGGACCCCTGGGACTTCTTAAGCTCCTACAATGAGCAGTTCTTC
CAGVPDPWDFLSSYNEQFF
>.|.|TRBJ2-5|TRBV14
TGTGCCAGCAGCCATGCCAGCGGGCCCACAGCTGAAGAGACCCAGTACTTC
CASSHASGPTAEETQYF
>.|.|TRBJ2-7|TRBV6-1
TGTGCCAGCAGTGACCTTGGGCCCGCCTACGAGCAGTACTTC
CASSDLGPAYEQYF
>TRBD1|.|TRBJ2-7|TRBV18
TGTGCCAGCTCACCGGGGACAGGGAGTGGATATGGGCAGTACTTC
CASSPGTGSGYGQYF
>TRBD1|.|TRBJ2-7|TRBV10-3
TGTGCCATCAGTGATGTGGGACAGGGTGGCTACGAGCAGTACTTC
CAISDVGQGGYEQYF
>.|.|TRBJ1-5|TRBV7-2
TGTGCCAGCAGCTTAGCGTCGGGGGGATTATTCAATCAGCCCCAGCATTTT
CASSLASGGLFNQPQHF
>TRBD1|.|TRBJ1-4|TRBV5-1
TGCGCCAGCAGCTCCGGGACAGGTGTTGAAAAACTGTTTTTT
CASSSGTGVEKLFF
>.|.|TRBJ2-4|TRBV19
TGTGCCAGTAGTATAGATTGGACGAGGGGGGCTCAGTACTTC
CASSIDWTRGAQYF
>.|.|TRBJ2-7|TRBV7-2
TGTGCCAGCAGCTTAGTCAGGGCGCACGAGCAGTACTTC
CASSLVRAHEQYF
>.|.|TRBJ2-5|TRBV5-6
TGTGCCAGCAGCTTCACGGGTCCCCAAGAGACCCAGTACTTC
CASSFTGPQETQYF
>TRBD2|.|TRBJ2-3|TRBV5-4
TGTGCCAGCAGCCGCGGACTAGCGGGTTACGGCACAGATACGCAGTATTTT
CASSRGLAGYGTDTQYF
>TRBD2|.|TRBJ2-1|TRBV18
TGTGCCAGCTCACTACTCGGGACTAGCGGCTCTAATGAGCAGTTCTTC
CASSLLGTSGSNEQFF
>.|.|TRBJ2-5|TRBV5-5
TGTGCCAGCAGCATACACCCCCGGGAGACCCAGTACTTC
CASSIHPRETQYF
>TRBD1|.|TRBJ2-7|TRBV7-7
TGTGCTAGCAGCTCCGGACAGGGGGCAAACGAGCAGTACTTC
CASSSGQGANEQYF
>.|once|TRBJ2-1|TRBV10-2
TGCGCCGGGGCGGGGCGGGCTAGCAATGAGCAGTTCTTC
CAGAGRASNEQFF
>.|.|TRBJ2-1|TRBV5-1
TGCGCCAGCAGCTCCACCTTATCTTGGGAGCGAGGGTACAATGAGCAGTTCTTC
CASSSTLSWERGYNEQFF
>.|.|TRBJ2-3|TRBV7-9
TGTGCCAGCAGAAGAAACAGGGGAGGTACAGATACGCAGTATTTT
CASRRNRGGTDTQYF